A single sample is the source of the 26 T cell receptor beta chains below, sequenced in a study of blood T cell repertoires in COVID-19. Profiled with immunoSEQ multiplex PCR; TCRdb holds only in-frame clones, not every one. This table has tens of thousands of clones, 70% to 80% appearing once. Source material: peripheral blood. These receptors were obtained from an older man with acute or convalescent COVID-19.

This chain uses TRBV2 with TRBJ2-3, with 8 nucleotides matching TRBD1. This CDR3 is built from 16 residues. The V gene's germline CDR1 is SNHLY and CDR2 FYNNEI. V gave up 6 bases and J gave up 7 bases; unmatched junction bases: 15. The CDR3 DNA reads as TGTGCCAGCAGCGGACAAGGACAGGGTGGGACGAATACGCAGTATTTT. Its protein is CASSGQGQGGTNTQYF.

This chain connects TRBV7-2 to TRBJ2-3; 10 nucleotides match TRBD2. Losses at the gene ends were 5 bases for V and 4 bases for J; bases not matched to a gene: 12. Germline CDR1 and CDR2: SGHTA and FQGNSA. This CDR3 spans 17 amino acids. DNA of the CDR3: TGTGCCAGCAGCCCAGGGGCCAGCGGGGGGGGCTCAGATACGCAGTATTTT. It encodes CASSPGASGGGSDTQYF.

As for this clone: The identical CDR3 is also encoded by other nucleotide sequences in the sample. CDR3 sequence reads: CASSRNINREMSGELFF. CDR3 sequence (DNA): TGTGCCAGCTCACGGAACATCAACAGGGAAATGAGCGGGGAGCTGTTTTTT. The V gene is TRBV18, the J gene TRBJ2-2, with a tentative D call TRBD1 (6 bases). Per germline, CDR1 KGHSH and CDR2 LQKENI. The germline V and J ends were trimmed by 4 bases and 7 bases, with 22 bases remaining between them. The CDR3 runs 17 residues.

V gene TRBV5-8 combines with J gene TRBJ1-1; 12 bases map to TRBD1. Germline-derived CDR1 and CDR2 are SGHTS and YDEGEE. V was clipped by 4 bases and J by 10 bases; unmatched bases: 5. This CDR3 has 13 residues. The CDR3 loop reads CASSRDRGLRAFF. CDR3 nucleotide sequence: TGTGCCAGCAGCCGGGACAGGGGGCTTCGAGCTTTCTTT. Combining the CDR3 with reference TRBV5-8 and TRBJ1-1 gives the whole variable domain EAGVTQSPTHLIKTRGQQATLRCSPISGHTSVYWYQQALGLGLQFLLWYDEGEERNRGNFPPRFSGRQFPNYSSELNVNALELEDSALYLCASSRDRGLRAFFGQGTRLTVV.

The CDR3: CAISETGGNTGELFF. CDR3 DNA sequence: TGTGCCATCAGTGAGACAGGGGGCAACACCGGGGAGCTGTTTTTT. This chain links TRBV10-3 with TRBJ2-2; 9 nucleotides agree with TRBD1. Germline V CDR1 and CDR2: ENHRY, SYGVKD. The length of the CDR3 is 15 residues. Trimming at V came to 2 bases and at J to 2 bases, leaving 0 bases not matched to a gene.

This sequence joins TRBV5-6 and TRBJ1-3; D remains ambiguous. The CDR3 is made up of 14 amino acids. Deletions cut 5 bases from V and 1 base from J, with 10 bases between. In germline, CDR1 is SGHDT, CDR2 YYEEEE. The CDR3 sequence is CASSQRGSGNTIYF. CDR3 DNA: TGTGCCAGCAGTCAGCGAGGGTCTGGAAACACCATATATTTT.

J is TRBJ1-1 and V is TRBV29-1; D unclear. Trimming took 7 bases from V and 0 from J, leaving 9 bases between them. The germline V gene encodes CDR1 SQVTM and CDR2 ANQGSEA. The CDR3 length is 12 residues. The CDR3 loop reads CSGHTMNTEAFF. DNA of the CDR3: TGCAGCGGTCACACTATGAACACTGAAGCTTTCTTT. The variable domain in full, completed from reference TRBV29-1 and TRBJ1-1, reads SAVISQKPSRDICQRGTSLTIQCQVDSQVTMMFWYRQQPGQSLTLIATANQGSEATYESGFVIDKFPISRPNLTFSTLTVSNMSPEDSSIYLCSGHTMNTEAFFGQGTRLTVV.

The J gene is TRBJ2-1, the V gene TRBV2; the match to TRBD2 covers 9 bases. This CDR3 contains 17 residues. Germline V gives CDR1 SNHLY, CDR2 FYNNEI. J gave up 8 bases and V 4 bases, and 15 bases lay outside the gene matches. The CDR3 nucleotides are TGTGCCAGCAGTGGAAGGCCTAGCGGGGTCCCCCAATATGAGCAGTTCTTC. The encoded protein is CASSGRPSGVPQYEQFF.

This chain uses TRBV25-1 with TRBJ1-1, with D unresolved. V gave up 3 bases and J gave up 10 bases, with 18 bases separating them. CDR3 length: 14 residues. Germline V gene lookup returns CDR1 MGHDK and CDR2 SYGVNS. CDR3 amino acids: CASSESVFRSGAFF. The CDR3 DNA is TGTGCCAGCAGTGAGAGCGTGTTTCGGTCTGGAGCTTTCTTT.

This chain joins TRBV5-4 and TRBJ2-2; TRBD2 aligns across 10 bases. Germline V gene data show CDR1 as SGHNT and CDR2 as YYREEE (reference sequence). CDR3 length equals 17 residues. Trimming cost V 0 bases and J 4 bases; bases outside gene matches: 6. CDR3 amino acids: CASSLASGGWGTGELFF. CDR3 sequence (DNA): TGTGCCAGCAGCTTGGCTAGCGGGGGCTGGGGCACCGGGGAGCTGTTTTTT.

The table lists this clone with a few counts. The genes are TRBV18 and TRBJ2-1, with 7 bases aligning to TRBD2. This CDR3 has 16 residues. The germline V gene has CDR1 KGHSH and CDR2 LQKENI. J was trimmed by 5 bases and V by 3 bases; bases with no gene match: 10. This CDR3 is CASSPIRLALHNEQFF. The DNA for the CDR3 is TGTGCCAGCTCACCGATTCGACTAGCATTACACAATGAGCAGTTCTTC. Looking up the rest from reference TRBV18 and TRBJ2-1 gives the full variable domain: NAGVMQNPRHLVRRRGQEARLRCSPMKGHSHVYWYRQLPEEGLKFMVYLQKENIIDESGMPKERFSAEFPKEGPSILRIQQVVRGDSAAYFCASSPIRLALHNEQFFGPGTRLTVL.

As for this clone: Other DNA sequences in the same sample also yield this CDR3. The chain joins TRBV6-6 to TRBJ2-7; 11 nucleotides line up with TRBD1. Germline values: CDR1 MNHNY, CDR2 SVGAGI (reference sequence). The CDR3 spans 15 residues. Trimming took 5 bases from V and 5 from J; bases not matched to a gene: 8. CDR3 DNA sequence: TGTGCCAGCAGTCCCCGGGACAGGGGGGGCCACGAGCAGTACTTC. Translating gives CASSPRDRGGHEQYF.

V is TRBV28 and J is TRBJ1-5, with unresolved D. The germline V gene has CDR1 MDHEN and CDR2 SYDVKM. The CDR3 loop spans 14 amino acids. Deletions cut 6 bases from V and 1 base from J, with 10 bases between. The CDR3 is CASSYLLSNQPQHF. In nucleotides, the CDR3 is TGTGCCAGCAGCTACCTCCTGAGCAATCAGCCCCAGCATTTT.

The V call is TRBV5-4, the J call TRBJ1-2; 7 bases fit TRBD1. Losses at the gene ends were 5 bases for V and 3 bases for J; bases not matched to a gene: 7. There are 14 residues in the CDR3. Germline values: CDR1 SGHNT, CDR2 YYREEE (reference sequence). The CDR3 coding sequence is TGTGCCAGCAGTACGACAGGGATCGACTATGGCTACACCTTC. Amino acid sequence: CASSTTGIDYGYTF.

The chain joins TRBV28 to TRBJ1-5; D possibly corresponds to TRBD1 (6 bases). CDR1 and CDR2 (germline): MDHEN, SYDVKM. The CDR3 sequence is 14 residues long. V was clipped by 2 bases and J by 7 bases, with 12 bases between them. CDR3 residues: CASSLTNRDQPQHF. For the CDR3, the DNA is TGTGCCAGCAGTTTAACGAACAGGGACCAGCCCCAGCATTTT.

The chain joins TRBV29-1 to TRBJ2-1, with 9 positions matching TRBD2. This CDR3 comprises 12 residues. V lost 7 bases and J lost 6; bases outside the gene matches: 4. Germline CDR1 and CDR2: SQVTM and ANQGSEA. CDR3 protein: CSAGLARNEQFF. In DNA form, the CDR3 reads TGCAGCGCCGGACTAGCGCGCAATGAGCAGTTCTTC.

The chain uses TRBV5-1 and TRBJ2-1, with TRBD1 matching over 11 bases. The CDR3 consists of 16 residues. V was pared by 4 bases and J by 3 bases, with 6 bases of the junction left unmatched. Looked up from germline, CDR1 is SGHRS and CDR2 is YFSETQ. CDR3 amino acids: CASSLPGTGGYNEQFF. The CDR3 region has the DNA TGCGCCAGCAGCCTACCCGGGACAGGGGGCTACAATGAGCAGTTCTTC.

V and J are TRBV19 and TRBJ1-2; a weak D match, TRBD1 (5 bases). Germline CDR1 LNHDA, CDR2 SQIVND (reference sequence). V was pared by 5 bases and J by 4 bases, with 11 bases between. This CDR3 is 13 amino acids long. This chain's CDR3 is CASSFQGPYGYTF. The DNA for the CDR3 is TGTGCCAGTAGTTTTCAGGGTCCCTATGGCTACACCTTC.

The chain has TRBV30 and TRBJ2-1, with 9 bases matching TRBD1. This CDR3 is 16 amino acids long. V lost 0 bases to trimming and J lost 7 bases; unmatched junction nucleotides: 10. CDR1 is GTSNPN, CDR2 SVGIG, per germline (reference sequence). The CDR3 is CAWSVQWGQGRNEQFF. The DNA of the CDR3 is TGTGCCTGGAGTGTACAGTGGGGACAGGGACGGAATGAGCAGTTCTTC.

This clone was detected only a few times. This chain connects TRBV5-6 to TRBJ2-3; 7 bases fit TRBD2. Germline CDR1 is SGHDT and CDR2 is YYEEEE. The length of the CDR3 is 15 residues. With V trimmed by 4 bases and J by 0 bases, 5 bases remained unmatched. CDR3 loop: CASSLGLGSTDTQYF. The CDR3 DNA follows: TGTGCCAGCAGCCTAGGACTAGGAAGCACAGATACGCAGTATTTT.

The chain links TRBV19 to TRBJ2-5; 12 bases fit TRBD2. The CDR3 extends over 15 amino acids. The ends lost 5 bases at V and 5 bases at J; junction bases unmatched: 6. Germline lookup yields CDR1 LNHDA and CDR2 SQIVND (reference sequence). CDR3 protein: CASSFLAGGGETQYF. CDR3 nucleotide sequence: TGTGCCAGTAGTTTCCTAGCGGGAGGGGGGGAGACCCAGTACTTC. The full variable domain, its missing parts supplied by reference TRBV19 and TRBJ2-5, is DGGITQSPKYLFRKEGQNVTLSCEQNLNHDAMYWYRQDPGQGLRLIYYSQIVNDFQKGDIAEGYSVSREKKESFPLTVTSAQKNPTAFYLCASSFLAGGGETQYFGPGTRLLVL.

The chain carries TRBV27 and TRBJ2-2; 8 bases fit TRBD1. Unmatched junction bases numbered 17, after V lost 8 bases and J lost 6 bases. The CDR3 has 17 amino acids. Germline V gene sequence: CDR1 MNHEY, CDR2 SMNVEV (reference sequence). The CDR3 nucleotides read TGTGCCAGCGCCCCAACCTGGACCAGGGGGCTCTCCGGGGAGCTGTTTTTT. Protein product: CASAPTWTRGLSGELFF.

The chain carries TRBV6-6 and TRBJ1-2; 7 bases line up with TRBD1. The CDR3 loop spans 16 amino acids. With V trimmed by 2 bases and J by 2 bases, 8 bases remained unmatched. Germline V gene lookup returns CDR1 MNHNY and CDR2 SVGAGI (reference sequence). CDR3 protein: CASSYPPGQRNYGYTF. CDR3 in DNA: TGTGCCAGCAGTTACCCCCCGGGACAGAGAAACTATGGCTACACCTTC.

The CDR3 DNA reads as TGTGCCAGCAGTTCCCCGGGACTAGCGAGCACAGATACGCAGTATTTT. Its translation: CASSSPGLASTDTQYF. The chain couples TRBV27 to TRBJ2-3, with TRBD2 matching 10 bases. Germline-derived CDR1 and CDR2 are MNHEY and SMNVEV (reference sequence). The CDR3 has 16 amino acids. J was trimmed by 0 bases and V by 4 bases; bases with no gene match: 4.

V is TRBV10-3 and J is TRBJ1-4; maybe TRBD1 (6 bases). The length of the CDR3 is 14 residues. From germline, CDR1 is ENHRY and CDR2 SYGVKD. V lost 3 bases, J lost 7 bases, and 12 bases lay in between. The CDR3 loop reads CAISDPGASEKLFF. CDR3 DNA: TGTGCCATCAGTGATCCAGGGGCGAGTGAAAAACTGTTTTTT.

This chain joins TRBV6-1 and TRBJ2-3; 11 bases agree with TRBD2. V shed 4 bases, J shed 2 bases, and the junction held 5 bases outside the gene matches. This CDR3 region has 16 residues. Germline loops: CDR1 MNHNS, CDR2 SASEGT. CDR3 sequence (DNA): TGTGCCAGCAGTGGCCTAGCGGGGGGAATCACAGATACGCAGTATTTT. Amino acids: CASSGLAGGITDTQYF.